The 25 T cell receptor beta chains in this list originate from one sample, sequenced in a study of blood T cells in healthy people across ages. PCR was performed a second time for 7 to 11 cycles using a sample-barcoded 5' primer and a J-beta primer mix. TCRdb used MiXCR to reprocess the 5' RACE reads, holding one entry per CDR3 protein. The data hold around 1,900,000 distinct CDR3 sequences, with roughly two fifths observed a single time. The sequencing input was blood. Every receptor here comes from a human donor in good health.

The chain links TRBV6-5 to TRBJ2-3; unclear D gene. The CDR3 sequence is 14 residues long. Deletions cut 1 base from V and 5 bases from J, with 10 bases between. Germline CDR1 is MNHEY and CDR2 is SVGAGI. In DNA, the CDR3 is TGTGCCAGCAGTTACTTCGCGCGTGGAGATACGCAGTATTTT. Protein sequence: CASSYFARGDTQYF.

The chain couples TRBV20-1 to TRBJ2-7, with TRBD1 as a possible D gene (5 bases). The CDR3 has 13 residues. Trimming shortened V by 0 bases and J by 0 bases, and 6 bases separated the two germline ends. The germline V gene encodes CDR1 DFQATT and CDR2 SNEGSKA (reference sequence). The CDR3 here is CSAREGPSYEQYF. DNA for the CDR3: TGCAGTGCTAGAGAGGGGCCCTCCTACGAGCAGTACTTC.

The table lists this clonotype with a few counts. This chain connects TRBV29-1 to TRBJ1-1; D gene unclear. The CDR3 is 12 residues long. Germline V gene lookup returns CDR1 SQVTM and CDR2 ANQGSEA. Trimming took off 6 bases at V and 3 bases at J, with 11 bases between the two ends. CDR3 in DNA: TGCAGCGTGGCGCATAGGGACACTGAAGCTTTCTTT. It specifies CSVAHRDTEAFF.

This chain uses TRBV7-9 with TRBJ2-7; 7 nucleotides match TRBD1. Trimming took 3 bases from V and 2 from J; bases not matched to a gene: 4. In germline, CDR1 is SEHNR, CDR2 FQNEAQ (reference sequence). The CDR3 consists of 14 residues. The CDR3 DNA reads as TGTGCCAGCAGCTTGGGACAGTACCCCTACGAGCAGTACTTC. This codes for CASSLGQYPYEQYF.

CDR3 DNA: TGTGCCAGCAGCTTGTTACCGGCCGGGGAGCTGTTTTTT. As protein: CASSLLPAGELFF. The chain couples TRBV5-6 to TRBJ2-2; D not resolved. Germline V gene data show CDR1 as SGHDT and CDR2 as YYEEEE. The V end lost 1 base, the J end lost 6 bases, and 7 bases lay between the germline ends. The CDR3 spans 13 residues.

The V and J genes are TRBV7-2 and TRBJ2-4; D gene ambiguous. The end of the DNA aligns better with TRBJ2-7, so the J call may be wrong. The length of the CDR3 is 16 residues. In germline, CDR1 is SGHTA, CDR2 FQGNSA. The CDR3 DNA sequence: TGTGCCAGCAGCTTAGGTACGCCTCTCGGCCTCTACGAGCAGTACTTC. Translation: CASSLGTPLGLYEQYF.

The chain joins TRBV28 to TRBJ2-3; 9 nucleotides match TRBD1. The germline CDR1 and CDR2 sequences are MDHEN and SYDVKM. This CDR3 has 17 residues. Unmatched junction bases numbered 15, after V lost 6 bases and J lost 5 bases. The CDR3 here is CASRSAPGQGPGDTQYF. The CDR3 nucleotides read TGTGCCAGCAGATCAGCCCCGGGACAGGGTCCTGGAGATACGCAGTATTTT.

V usage is TRBV9 and J usage is TRBJ1-1; D gene ambiguous. The CDR3 is 15 amino acids. The germline V gene encodes CDR1 SGDLS and CDR2 YYNGEE. Between the trimmed V and J ends, which lost 0 bases and 1 base, there was a span of 10 bases. The CDR3 loop is CASSVDGVENTEAFF. CDR3 bases: TGTGCCAGCAGCGTAGATGGGGTCGAGAACACTGAAGCTTTCTTT. Filled out from reference TRBV9 and TRBJ1-1, the complete variable domain reads DSGVTQTPKHLITATGQRVTLRCSPRSGDLSVYWYQQSLDQGLQFLIQYYNGEERAKGNILERFSAQQFPDLHSELNLSSLELGDSALYFCASSVDGVENTEAFFGQGTRLTVV.

This clonotype came up a few times. The chain links TRBV9 to TRBJ2-7; 9 nucleotides agree with TRBD1. Germline loops: CDR1 SGDLS, CDR2 YYNGEE. CDR3 length equals 15 residues. V shed 3 bases and J 4 bases; nucleotides not matched to a gene: 8. For the CDR3, the DNA is TGTGCCAGCAGCGGGGTGGGACAGGGTTTTTACGAGCAGTACTTC. Encoded protein: CASSGVGQGFYEQYF.

The chain is built from TRBV5-5 and TRBJ1-6; D unclear. CDR3 size: 14 residues. The germline V gene has CDR1 SGHKS and CDR2 YYEKEE (reference sequence). The germline V and J ends were trimmed by 2 bases and 6 bases, with 9 bases remaining between them. CDR3 coding DNA: TGTGCCAGCAGCTTCAGGACCGCTAATTCACCCCTCCACTTT. As protein: CASSFRTANSPLHF.

This clonotype came up once. The rearrangement links TRBV7-2 to TRBJ2-1, with D possibly being TRBD1 (5 bases). The CDR3 consists of 16 residues. With 1 base removed from V and 4 bases from J, the gap between germline ends came to 14 bases. Per the germline V gene, CDR1 is SGHTA and CDR2 is FQGNSA. The CDR3 DNA is TGTGCCAGCAGCTTAGAGCCGAGACAGCCATACAATGAGCAGTTCTTC. Its translation: CASSLEPRQPYNEQFF.

On this clonotype itself: This clone may be a read error of a much larger clone one base away. The V gene is TRBV2, the J gene TRBJ2-5, with D maybe TRBD2 (5 bases). V was trimmed by 7 bases and J by 5 bases, leaving 8 bases between them. Germline CDR1 reads SNHLY; CDR2 reads FYNNEI. This CDR3 spans 11 amino acids. The CDR3 DNA is TGTGCCAGCATGAGAGGGGAGACCCAGTACTTC. Translation gives CASMRGETQYF.

This clonotype was seen a handful of times. The chain is built from TRBV6-2 or TRBV6-3 and TRBJ2-1, with D possibly matching TRBD1 (6 bases). CDR3 length: 11 residues. Trimming pared 2 bases from V and 13 bases from J, leaving 9 bases between. Germline lookup yields CDR1 MNHEY and CDR2 SVGEGT. CDR3 DNA sequence: TGTGCCAGCAGTTACCGGGGACATCAGTTCTTC. Protein: CASSYRGHQFF.

The V gene is TRBV28, the J gene TRBJ2-2; 11 bases fit TRBD1. The CDR3 is 14 residues long. V lost 10 bases, J lost 5 bases, and 6 bases stayed unmatched. Germline CDR1 reads MDHEN; CDR2 reads SYDVKM. This chain's CDR3 is CATWDRGYTGELFF. DNA for the CDR3: TGTGCCACATGGGACAGGGGGTATACCGGGGAGCTGTTTTTT. Full variable domain (missing parts from reference TRBV28 and TRBJ2-2): DVKVTQSSRYLVKRTGEKVFLECVQDMDHENMFWYRQDPGLGLRLIYFSYDVKMKEKGDIPEGYSVSREKKERFSLILESASTNQTSMYLCATWDRGYTGELFFGEGSRLTVL.

The chain links TRBV15 to TRBJ2-4, with a tentative D call TRBD2 (6 bases). The better agreement between TRBJ2-7 and the DNA end casts doubt on the J call. Per germline, CDR1 LNHNV and CDR2 YYDKDF (reference sequence). The CDR3 is 14 residues long. The CDR3 DNA is TGTGCCACCAGCATCCACAGGAGGGATTACGAGCAGTACTTC. Its translation is CATSIHRRDYEQYF.

This clonotype was observed a handful of times. The chain joins TRBV7-2 to TRBJ2-1; D ambiguous. The length of the CDR3 is 14 residues. Germline CDR1 and CDR2: SGHTA and FQGNSA. Trimming cost V 0 bases and J 4 bases, with 7 bases left between them. This CDR3 is CASSLALTYNEQFF. The CDR3 bases are TGTGCCAGCAGCTTAGCCCTTACTTACAATGAGCAGTTCTTC.

This clonotype was seen only a few times. The V gene is TRBV29-1, the J gene TRBJ2-5, with 9 bases matching TRBD1. J was trimmed by 5 bases and V by 0 bases; bases with no gene match: 7. Germline assignment: CDR1 SQVTM and CDR2 ANQGSEA. The CDR3 length is 15 residues. This chain's CDR3 is CSVEDLGQGRETQYF. DNA of the CDR3: TGCAGCGTTGAAGATCTGGGACAGGGTAGGGAGACCCAGTACTTC.

This clonotype was observed once. A much more abundant neighbour one base away suggests this may be a read error. The V gene is TRBV9, the J gene TRBJ2-1; D gene uncertain. V was cut by 2 bases and J by 6 bases, with 9 bases left in between. This CDR3 spans 13 amino acids. Germline V lookup: CDR1 SGDLS, CDR2 YYNGEE. The CDR3 is CASSVRASNEQFF. CDR3 nucleotides: TGTGCCAGCAGCGTCCGGGCCAGCAATGAGCAGTTCTTC.

This clonotype was detected a few times. This chain uses TRBV10-3 with TRBJ2-1; the D gene is possibly TRBD2 (7 bases). V was cut by 8 bases and J by 3 bases, with 17 bases left in between. The CDR3 is made up of 15 amino acids. CDR1 ENHRY and CDR2 SYGVKD come from the germline V gene. The CDR3: CAISLEGGNYNEQFF. The CDR3 DNA reads as TGTGCCATCTCACTCGAGGGGGGGAACTACAATGAGCAGTTCTTC.

The gene calls are TRBV29-1 and TRBJ2-5; 11 bases are shared with TRBD2. From germline, CDR1 is SQVTM and CDR2 ANQGSEA. The CDR3 consists of 15 residues. V was clipped by 7 bases and J by 1 base; unmatched bases: 8. The CDR3 DNA sequence: TGCAGCGCGAAACTAGCGGGGGCCCGCCAAGAGACCCAGTACTTC. This translates into CSAKLAGARQETQYF.

This clonotype was counted a few times. V and J are TRBV11-3 and TRBJ2-7; no reliable D call. Germline CDR1 and CDR2: SGHNT and YENEEA. V was pared by 0 bases and J by 5 bases, with 8 bases between. The CDR3 covers 13 residues. Here the CDR3 DNA reads TGTGCCAGCAGCTTAGAAGGTGATGACGAGCAGTACTTC. Translated, it gives CASSLEGDDEQYF.

The genes are TRBV5-4 and TRBJ1-1, with 7 bases fitting TRBD1. Germline CDR1 is SGHNT and CDR2 is YYREEE (reference sequence). Trimming at V came to 6 bases and at J to 10 bases, leaving 24 bases not matched to a gene. The CDR3 has 17 amino acids. The CDR3 nucleotides are TGTGCCAGCAACCGCATAGGGGGACAGAGACAACCTCATGGAGCTTTCTTT. Residues: CASNRIGGQRQPHGAFF.

The V gene is TRBV29-1, the J gene TRBJ1-2, with D perhaps TRBD1 (5 bases). Germline V gene sequence: CDR1 SQVTM, CDR2 ANQGSEA. The CDR3 is made up of 13 amino acids. V was shortened by 4 bases and J by 3 bases, with 12 bases between the two germline ends. CDR3 bases: TGCAGCGTTGGGGGAGGGGTGGACTATGGCTACACCTTC. Translating gives CSVGGGVDYGYTF.

This clonotype was recorded a few times. Possible read error: a much larger clone is one base away. The V call is TRBV7-3, the J call TRBJ2-1, with D tentatively TRBD2 (7 bases). Near its end, the DNA agrees better with TRBJ2-7, so the J call may be wrong. Germline V CDR1 and CDR2: SGHTA, FQGTGA. The CDR3 consists of 16 residues. The DNA of the CDR3 is TGTGCCAGCAGCTTAGTGGGGGGGGGCTCCTACAATGAGCAGTACTTC. Translated, it gives CASSLVGGGSYNEQYF.

The chain combines TRBV1 with TRBJ2-3; the table's D call, TRBD2, was not checked against the DNA. TRBV1 is flagged as a pseudogene. CDR3 length equals 18 residues. The CDR3 DNA is TGCACCAGCAGCCAAGATCGGGCTAGCGGGGAGCTAACAGATACGCAGTATTTT. Protein: CTSSQDRASGELTDTQYF.